The clone carrying this T cell receptor beta chain showed up just a few times. The data are from a study of blood T cell repertoires in COVID-19. Study summary: PBMCs, B-cell-depleted T cells, or T cells provided the cDNA or gDNA that made up the material.

The CDR3 extends over 13 amino acids. The ends lost 8 bases at V and 6 bases at J; junction bases unmatched: 5. The germline V gene has CDR1 SGHDN and CDR2 FVKESK. Only in-frame clones appear in the TCRdb table, and some are missing; sequencing was by immunoSEQ multiplex PCR. The sample consists of about 59,000 clones, 70% to 80% of them appearing once. The clonotype originates from a man aged 60 to 75 with acute or convalescent COVID-19. The chain recombines TRBV14 with TRBJ1-3; the match to TRBD1 covers 9 bases. Sequenced: peripheral blood. The CDR3 nucleotides read TGTGCCAGCGTACGGACAGGGGAAAACACCATATATTTT. Its protein is CASVRTGENTIYF.